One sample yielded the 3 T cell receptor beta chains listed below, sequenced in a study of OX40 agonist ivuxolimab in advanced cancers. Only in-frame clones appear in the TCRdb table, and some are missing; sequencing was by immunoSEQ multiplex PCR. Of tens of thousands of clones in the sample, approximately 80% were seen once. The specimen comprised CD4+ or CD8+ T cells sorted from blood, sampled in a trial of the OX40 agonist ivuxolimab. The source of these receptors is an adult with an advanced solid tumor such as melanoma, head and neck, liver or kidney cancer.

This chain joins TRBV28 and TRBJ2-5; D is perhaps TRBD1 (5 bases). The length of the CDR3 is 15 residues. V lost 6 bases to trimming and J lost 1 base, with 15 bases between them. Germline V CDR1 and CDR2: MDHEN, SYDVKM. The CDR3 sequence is CASRKLDRSQETQYF. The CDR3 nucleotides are TGTGCCAGCAGAAAACTCGACAGAAGCCAAGAGACCCAGTACTTC.

The CDR3 DNA is TGTGCCAGCAGTTTCGGGAAGGGGGCAATCAATTCACCCCTCCACTTT. Its protein product is CASSFGKGAINSPLHF. The chain couples TRBV27 to TRBJ1-6, with 7 bases aligning to TRBD1. From germline, CDR1 is MNHEY and CDR2 SMNVEV (reference sequence). Trimming removed 3 bases from V and 7 bases from J; junction bases left unmatched: 9. The CDR3 contains 16 residues.

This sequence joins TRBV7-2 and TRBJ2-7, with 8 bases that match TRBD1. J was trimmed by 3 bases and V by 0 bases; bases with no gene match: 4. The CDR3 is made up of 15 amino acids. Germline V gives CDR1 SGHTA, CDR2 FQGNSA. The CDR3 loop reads CASSLAGTGYYEQYF. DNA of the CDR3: TGTGCCAGCAGCTTAGCCGGGACAGGCTACTACGAGCAGTACTTC.